This is a list of T cell receptor beta chains from one sample in a study of beta chain features in type 1 diabetes. Using immunoSEQ multiplex PCR, the repertoire was profiled, and TCRdb retains in-frame clones only, with some absent. The table shows 200,000 to 250,000 clones, with over 9.5% occurring only once. Material: naive CD4+ T cells from blood. The source is a woman aged 18 to 35 in good health. Both conserved end residues are part of each CDR3. The order of the fields is J gene, D gene, V gene, clone size, CDR3 protein, CDR3 DNA. A D gene is named only where the DNA matches it firmly. Size is omitted from some rows. Given values are once, few, many or a class for expanded clones.

TRBJ2-7,TRBD1,TRBV6-5,-,CASSYSRQGDGYEQYF,TGTGCCAGCAGTTACAGCCGACAGGGTGATGGGTACGAGCAGTACTTC
TRBJ1-4,TRBD1,TRBV7-8,few,CASSFQGATNEKLFF,TGTGCCAGCAGCTTCCAGGGGGCAACTAATGAAAAACTGTTTTTT
TRBJ1-1,-,TRBV28,-,CASSLDSGNTEAFF,TGTGCCAGCAGTTTAGACAGTGGGAACACTGAAGCTTTCTTT
TRBJ2-5,-,TRBV7-9,few,CASSLGGTFQETQYF,TGTGCCAGCAGCTTAGGAGGGACTTTCCAAGAGACCCAGTACTTC
TRBJ2-2,-,TRBV7-9,-,CASSPPGSVTGELFF,TGTGCCAGCAGCCCCCCAGGGTCCGTCACCGGGGAGCTGTTTTTT
TRBJ2-7,TRBD1,TRBV5-1,-,CASRATGSYEQYF,TGCGCCAGCAGGGCGACAGGGTCCTACGAGCAGTACTTC
TRBJ2-3,-,TRBV7-9,many,CASSYHPRGTDTQYF,TGTGCCAGCAGCTATCACCCCAGGGGTACAGATACGCAGTATTTT
TRBJ2-5,-,TRBV6-1,once,CASSGTGTKGTQYF,TGTGCCAGCAGTGGTACCGGGACAAAAGGGACCCAGTACTTC
TRBJ2-7,-,TRBV28,-,CASSPGQSYEQYF,TGTGCCAGCAGTCCCGGACAGTCCTACGAGCAGTACTTC
TRBJ2-1,TRBD2,TRBV7-6,-,CASSPTWEAGGLYEQFF,TGTGCCAGCAGCCCTACATGGGAAGCGGGAGGACTTTATGAGCAGTTCTTC
TRBJ2-3,-,TRBV5-4,-,CASSPTATSTDTQYF,TGTGCCAGCAGCCCGACTGCTACTAGCACAGATACGCAGTATTTT
TRBJ2-3,TRBD2,TRBV14,-,CASSLAGIYTDTQYF,TGTGCCAGCAGCCTAGCGGGAATATACACAGATACGCAGTATTTT
TRBJ1-3,-,TRBV4-1,-,CASSQVQGGRNTIYF,TGCGCCAGCAGCCAAGTTCAGGGCGGGAGAAACACCATATATTTT
TRBJ1-1,-,TRBV7-9,-,CASSPGNRQMNTEAFF,TGTGCCAGCAGCCCCGGTAACAGACAAATGAACACTGAAGCTTTCTTT
TRBJ1-1,-,TRBV9,few,CASSPLGATEAFF,TGTGCCAGCAGCCCCCTTGGGGCCACTGAAGCTTTCTTT
TRBJ1-2,-,TRBV19,-,CASSSPAGGLNYGYTF,TGTGCCAGTAGTTCCCCCGCTGGAGGGCTGAACTATGGCTACACCTTC
TRBJ2-1,TRBD1,TRBV19,few,CASSDRGLRVNEQFF,TGTGCCAGTAGTGACAGGGGGCTCCGGGTCAATGAGCAGTTCTTC
TRBJ2-7,TRBD1,TRBV2,few,CASSRDRSYEQYF,TGTGCCAGCAGTCGGGACAGGTCCTACGAGCAGTACTTC
TRBJ1-1,TRBD1,TRBV2,-,CASSGVQGDTEAFF,TGTGCCAGCAGTGGGGTACAGGGGGACACTGAAGCTTTCTTT
TRBJ2-5,TRBD1,TRBV2,-,CASSMTGNQETQYF,TGTGCCAGCAGTATGACAGGGAACCAAGAGACCCAGTACTTC
TRBJ2-5,-,TRBV5-1,-,CASSLLETQYF,TGCGCCAGCAGCTTGCTGGAGACCCAGTACTTC
TRBJ2-3,-,TRBV15,-,CATSRNRESTDTQYF,TGTGCCACCAGCAGAAACAGGGAGAGCACAGATACGCAGTATTTT
TRBJ2-2,-,TRBV5-1,-,CASSQRQGGTGELFF,TGCGCCAGCAGCCAAAGACAGGGAGGCACCGGGGAGCTGTTTTTT
TRBJ2-3,TRBD2,TRBV5-1,-,CASSFERGRTDTQYF,TGCGCCAGCAGCTTTGAGCGGGGCCGCACAGATACGCAGTATTTT
TRBJ1-3,-,TRBV15,few,CATSRDSGAHSGNTIYF,TGTGCCACCAGCAGAGATTCTGGGGCCCACTCTGGAAACACCATATATTTT
TRBJ2-3,TRBD1,TRBV29-1,-,CSVGGRGRNTQYF,TGCAGCGTTGGGGGCAGGGGGCGTAATACGCAGTATTTT
TRBJ1-3,-,TRBV11-2,-,CASSLGRSGPRNTIYF,TGTGCCAGCAGCTTGGGGCGCAGTGGGCCGCGAAACACCATATATTTT
TRBJ1-6,-,TRBV7-9,many,CASSPSERGGSPLHF,TGTGCCAGCAGCCCATCCGAGCGGGGAGGTTCACCCCTCCACTTT
TRBJ2-7,-,TRBV6-1,-,CASREGYEQYF,TGTGCCAGCAGAGAGGGTTACGAGCAGTACTTC
TRBJ2-4,-,TRBV5-1,-,CASSLASAKNIQYF,TGCGCCAGCAGCTTGGCGTCAGCGAAAAACATTCAGTACTTC
TRBJ2-1,TRBD2,TRBV5-1,-,CASSRGASGSYNEQFF,TGCGCCAGCAGCCGGGGAGCTAGCGGGTCCTACAATGAGCAGTTCTTC
TRBJ1-2,TRBD1,TRBV4-2,few,CASSRKDQGAGYGYTF,TGTGCCAGCAGCCGAAAAGATCAGGGGGCAGGCTATGGCTACACCTTC
TRBJ2-2,TRBD2,TRBV5-1,-,CASSGGLALNTGELFF,TGCGCCAGCAGCGGCGGACTAGCGTTGAACACCGGGGAGCTGTTTTTT
TRBJ2-3,TRBD2,TRBV5-1,-,CASSPRLAEPTDTQYF,TGCGCCAGCAGCCCCCGACTAGCGGAGCCCACAGATACGCAGTATTTT
TRBJ2-5,TRBD2,TRBV2,-,CASRSGTSGGRTWETQYF,TGTGCCAGTCGGTCCGGGACTAGCGGGGGCCGAACGTGGGAGACCCAGTACTTC
TRBJ2-1,-,TRBV6-6,few,CASSYSSRVRDGEQFF,TGTGCCAGCAGTTACTCGAGTCGGGTCAGGGATGGTGAGCAGTTCTTC
TRBJ2-1,-,TRBV7-9,-,CASSRGQYNEQFF,TGTGCCAGCAGCCGGGGACAATACAATGAGCAGTTCTTC